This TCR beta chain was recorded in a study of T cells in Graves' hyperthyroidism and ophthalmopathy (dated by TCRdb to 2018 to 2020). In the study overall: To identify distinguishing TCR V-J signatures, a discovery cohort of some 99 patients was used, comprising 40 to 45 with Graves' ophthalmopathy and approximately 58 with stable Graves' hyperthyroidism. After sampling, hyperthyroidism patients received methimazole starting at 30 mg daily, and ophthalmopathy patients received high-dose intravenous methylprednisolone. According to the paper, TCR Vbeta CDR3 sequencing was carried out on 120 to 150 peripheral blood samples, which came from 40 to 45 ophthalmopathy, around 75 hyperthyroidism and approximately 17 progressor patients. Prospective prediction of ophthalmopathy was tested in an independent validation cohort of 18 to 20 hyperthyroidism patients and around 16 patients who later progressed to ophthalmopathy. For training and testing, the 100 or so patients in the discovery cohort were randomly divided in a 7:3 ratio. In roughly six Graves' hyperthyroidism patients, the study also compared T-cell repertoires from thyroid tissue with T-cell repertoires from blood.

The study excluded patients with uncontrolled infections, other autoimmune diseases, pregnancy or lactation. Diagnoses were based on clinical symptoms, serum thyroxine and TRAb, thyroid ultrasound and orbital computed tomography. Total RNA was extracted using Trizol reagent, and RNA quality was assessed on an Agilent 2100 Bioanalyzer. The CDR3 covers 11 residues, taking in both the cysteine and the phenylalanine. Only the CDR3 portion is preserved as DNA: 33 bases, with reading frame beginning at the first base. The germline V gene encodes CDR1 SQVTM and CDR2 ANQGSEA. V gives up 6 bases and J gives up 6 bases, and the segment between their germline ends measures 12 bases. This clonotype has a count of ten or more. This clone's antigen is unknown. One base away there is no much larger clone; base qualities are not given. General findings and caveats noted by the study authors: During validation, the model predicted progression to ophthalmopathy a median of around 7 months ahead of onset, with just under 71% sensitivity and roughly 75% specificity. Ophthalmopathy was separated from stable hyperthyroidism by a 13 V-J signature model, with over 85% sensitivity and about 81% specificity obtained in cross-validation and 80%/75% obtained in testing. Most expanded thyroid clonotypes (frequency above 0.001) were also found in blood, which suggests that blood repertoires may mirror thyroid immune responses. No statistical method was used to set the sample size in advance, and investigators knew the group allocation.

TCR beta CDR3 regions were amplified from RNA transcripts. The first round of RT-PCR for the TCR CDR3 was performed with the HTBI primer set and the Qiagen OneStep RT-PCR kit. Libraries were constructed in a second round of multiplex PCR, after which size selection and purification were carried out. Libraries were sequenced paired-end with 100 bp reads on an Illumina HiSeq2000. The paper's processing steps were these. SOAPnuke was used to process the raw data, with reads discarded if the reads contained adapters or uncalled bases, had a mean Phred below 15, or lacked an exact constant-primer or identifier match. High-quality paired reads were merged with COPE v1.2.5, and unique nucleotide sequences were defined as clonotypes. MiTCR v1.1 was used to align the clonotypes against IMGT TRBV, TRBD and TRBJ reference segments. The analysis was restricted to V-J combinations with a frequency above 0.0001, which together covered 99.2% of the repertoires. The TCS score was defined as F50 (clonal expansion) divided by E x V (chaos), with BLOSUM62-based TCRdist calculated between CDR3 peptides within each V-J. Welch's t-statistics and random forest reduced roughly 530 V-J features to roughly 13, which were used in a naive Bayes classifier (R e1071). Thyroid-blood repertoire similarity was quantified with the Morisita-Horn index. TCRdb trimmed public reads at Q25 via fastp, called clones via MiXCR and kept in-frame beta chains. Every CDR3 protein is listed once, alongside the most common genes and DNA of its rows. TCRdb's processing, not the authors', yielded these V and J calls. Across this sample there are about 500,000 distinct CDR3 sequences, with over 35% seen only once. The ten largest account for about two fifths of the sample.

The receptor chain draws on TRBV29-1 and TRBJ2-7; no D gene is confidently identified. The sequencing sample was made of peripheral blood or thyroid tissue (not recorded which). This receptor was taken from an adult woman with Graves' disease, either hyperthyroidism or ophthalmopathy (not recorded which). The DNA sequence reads TGCAGCGTGGGTGGTTTCGCCGAGCAGTACTTC. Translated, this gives CSVGGFAEQYF.